This paragraph reports one T cell receptor (beta chain). The antigen is not known. The authors used template switching to add a universal primer site and gave cDNA unique molecular identifiers. TCRdb called the 5' RACE reads again in MiXCR, with one record for every CDR3 protein. The sample carries some 570,000 distinct CDR3 sequences, approximately 20% recorded once. The data were taken from a study of identical twins. General study points: Beta out-of-frame twin sharing showed a weaker excess. Compared with unrelated sharing, twin-shared out-of-frame alpha sequences had more low-probability sequences.

The CDR3 is 14 amino acids. V shed 4 bases, J shed 5 bases, and the junction held 7 bases outside the gene matches. The germline V gene encodes CDR1 DFQATT and CDR2 SNEGSKA (reference sequence). These data also formed part of another study, on yellow fever vaccine responses in identical twins. That publication notes: Reports say the vaccine T cell response in twins looked partly convergent and partly personalized.

The J gene is TRBJ2-5, the V gene TRBV20-1, with 10 bases that match TRBD2. The source of this sequence is a woman between 18 and 29 years old in good health. Sequenced material: CD4+ T cells sorted from blood. CDR3 loop: CSAIQREGRETQYF. The CDR3 DNA reads as TGCAGTGCTATACAGCGGGAGGGGCGGGAGACCCAGTACTTC.